The 22 T cell receptor beta chains reported below all come from one sample, sequenced in a study of T cell responses to AZD1222 COVID-19 vaccine. Some clones are missing from TCRdb's copy, which holds only in-frame ones; the method was immunoSEQ multiplex PCR. The data show over 90,000 clones, with 84% seen just once and over 15% held by the top ten. This specimen was peripheral blood, taken on day 0 of AZD1222 vaccination. These receptors were obtained from an adult in good health.

This rearrangement joins TRBV6-1 to TRBJ1-1; D possibly corresponds to TRBD1 (5 bases). The germline V gene has CDR1 MNHNS and CDR2 SASEGT. This CDR3 is built from 15 residues. Trimming removed 2 bases from V and 3 bases from J, with 13 bases in between. CDR3 bases: TGTGCCAGCAGTGAAATCCGGGGAGGGGACACTGAAGCTTTCTTT. It yields the protein CASSEIRGGDTEAFF.

This chain uses TRBV6-5 with TRBJ1-6, with 7 positions matching TRBD1. V dropped 6 bases and J dropped 9; count of bases not matched to a gene: 8. The CDR3 extends over 14 amino acids. Germline V gene lookup returns CDR1 MNHEY and CDR2 SVGAGI. DNA for the CDR3: TGTGCCAGCAGATCCCAGGGGGGGTTTTCACCCCTCCACTTT. Protein: CASRSQGGFSPLHF.

The rearrangement uses TRBV9 and TRBJ2-3, with D unclear. This CDR3 region has 16 residues. The ends were cut back, 0 bases at V and 2 bases at J, with 13 bases in the middle. Germline CDR1 reads SGDLS; CDR2 reads YYNGEE. This chain's CDR3 is CASSVGSSPNTDTQYF. The CDR3 nucleotides are TGTGCCAGCAGCGTAGGAAGTAGCCCAAACACAGATACGCAGTATTTT.

This clone appeared a few times. The chain carries TRBV5-6 and TRBJ2-1; 9 bases agree with TRBD2. Trimming at V came to 4 bases and at J to 6 bases, leaving 5 bases not matched to a gene. Germline CDR1 reads SGHDT; CDR2 reads YYEEEE. The CDR3 extends over 14 amino acids. The CDR3 region has the DNA TGTGCCAGCAGCGGGACTAGCCGGTCCAATGAGCAGTTCTTC. It is translated as CASSGTSRSNEQFF.

The chain joins TRBV5-1 to TRBJ1-1, with TRBD1 identical over 8 bases. From germline, CDR1 is SGHRS and CDR2 YFSETQ. CDR3 size: 12 residues. V was clipped by 5 bases and J by 8 bases; unmatched bases: 5. This chain's CDR3 is CASSEDRGEAFF. DNA of the CDR3: TGCGCCAGCAGTGAAGACAGGGGAGAAGCTTTCTTT.

There are a few counts of this clone. The chain recombines TRBV6-5 with TRBJ1-4; TRBD1 matches 9 bases. The CDR3 runs 15 residues. Germline CDR1 MNHEY, CDR2 SVGAGI. Trimming at V came to 7 bases and at J to 7 bases, leaving 10 bases not matched to a gene. This chain's CDR3 is CASTLKGQGFEKLFF. The CDR3 bases are TGTGCCAGCACCCTCAAGGGACAGGGTTTTGAAAAACTGTTTTTT.

The CDR3 DNA reads as TGTGCCAGCAGCCCCCGGGCCGGCCGCGCAGATACGCAGTATTTT. This gives the protein CASSPRAGRADTQYF. V is TRBV7-9 and J is TRBJ2-3; no clear D gene. CDR1 and CDR2 from the germline V gene are SEHNR and FQNEAQ (reference sequence). Trimming pared 5 bases from V and 4 bases from J, leaving 16 bases between. This CDR3 is 15 amino acids long.

The rearrangement joins TRBV3-1 (or the pseudogene TRBV3-2) to TRBJ1-3, with no clear D. The CDR3 sequence is 12 residues long. The germline CDR1 and CDR2 sequences are LGHDT and YNNKEL (reference sequence). Trimming pared 1 base from V and 7 bases from J, leaving 5 bases between. CDR3 loop: CASSQGLNTIYF. The CDR3 region has the DNA TGTGCCAGCAGCCAAGGACTTAACACCATATATTTT.

The chain couples TRBV4-3 to TRBJ1-6, with D unclear. V was shortened by 4 bases and J by 7 bases, with 17 bases between the two germline ends. The CDR3 contains 16 residues. Germline V gene lookup returns CDR1 LGHNA and CDR2 YSLEER. CDR3 in DNA: TGCGCCAGCAGCCCACAGAAGGAACGGCAGAATTCACCCCTCCACTTT. Translation gives CASSPQKERQNSPLHF.

V gene TRBV19 combines with J gene TRBJ2-6; the D is unclear. V lost 7 bases to trimming and J lost 4 bases, with 11 bases between them. Germline-derived CDR1 and CDR2 are LNHDA and SQIVND (reference sequence). The CDR3 contains 14 residues. The CDR3 protein is CASNKGSGANVLTF. The CDR3 coding sequence is TGTGCCAGTAATAAGGGTTCCGGGGCCAACGTCCTGACTTTC.

The V and J genes are TRBV10-2 and TRBJ1-5; 10 bases match TRBD1. Germline V gene lookup returns CDR1 WSHSY and CDR2 SAAADI. This CDR3 contains 16 residues. Germline trimming cut 6 bases from V and 4 bases from J; bases unmatched to any gene: 9. The CDR3 nucleotides read TGCGCCAGCAGAGCCGGGACAGGGGATAGGAATCAGCCCCAGCATTTT. Protein: CASRAGTGDRNQPQHF.

This chain connects TRBV6-2 or TRBV6-3 to TRBJ2-7, with TRBD1 matching 8 bases. The junction had 5 bases not matched to a gene; V was cut back by 9 bases and J by 1 base. CDR3 length equals 13 residues. CDR1 is MNHEY, CDR2 SVGEGT, per germline. Here the CDR3 DNA reads TGTGCCAGTAGTAGGACAGGGTCCTACGAGCAGTACGTC. Protein product: CASSRTGSYEQYV.

The J gene is TRBJ2-1, the V gene TRBV27, with D unclear. Germline V CDR1 and CDR2: MNHEY, SMNVEV (reference sequence). This CDR3 is built from 11 residues. Trimming left V 5 bases short and J 3 bases short, with 2 bases between. The CDR3 sequence: CASSNYNEQFF. Here the CDR3 DNA reads TGTGCCAGCAGTAACTACAATGAGCAGTTCTTC.

The V and J genes are TRBV10-1 and TRBJ2-5; D may be TRBD1 or TRBD2 (6 bases each). Germline CDR1 reads WNHNN; CDR2 reads SYGVQD (reference sequence). V was cut by 0 bases and J by 7 bases, with 15 bases left in between. The CDR3 has 15 residues. Here the CDR3 DNA reads TGCGCCAGCAGTGAGTCGGGGCCGGGGGCCGGGACCCAGTACTTC. Its protein is CASSESGPGAGTQYF.

This rearrangement joins TRBV9 to TRBJ2-7, with a weak D call TRBD2 (5 bases). Germline V gene data show CDR1 as SGDLS and CDR2 as YYNGEE. V dropped 1 base and J dropped 0 bases, with 8 bases sitting between them. The CDR3 extends over 14 amino acids. The CDR3 sequence is CASSVRSGSYEQYF. Written as DNA, the CDR3 is TGTGCCAGCAGCGTAAGGAGCGGCTCCTACGAGCAGTACTTC.

CDR3 residues: CASSRLALETQYF. The CDR3 DNA reads as TGCGCCAGCTCAAGACTAGCGCTGGAGACCCAGTACTTC. V and J are TRBV5-1 and TRBJ2-5; TRBD2 matches at 8 bases. There are 13 residues in the CDR3. Trimming cost V 7 bases and J 5 bases; bases outside gene matches: 7. Per germline, CDR1 SGHRS and CDR2 YFSETQ.

The genes are TRBV6-1 and TRBJ1-2; 10 bases map to TRBD1. Looked up from germline, CDR1 is MNHNS and CDR2 is SASEGT. The length of the CDR3 is 17 residues. V lost 2 bases, J lost 0 bases, and 6 bases stayed unmatched. CDR3 loop: CASSERQGAPPNYGYTF. DNA of the CDR3: TGTGCCAGCAGTGAACGACAGGGGGCCCCGCCTAACTATGGCTACACCTTC.

The CDR3 region is CASSSRDMRQGAGNTEAFF. The CDR3 DNA reads as TGTGCCAGCAGCTCCCGTGACATGAGGCAGGGGGCAGGGAACACTGAAGCTTTCTTT. V is TRBV7-2 and J is TRBJ1-1, with TRBD1 matching over 8 bases. The CDR3 has 19 residues. V was clipped by 4 bases and J by 1 base; unmatched bases: 17. CDR1 and CDR2 from the germline V gene are SGHTA and FQGNSA.

This clone was counted a few times. The chain employs TRBV11-3 and TRBJ2-5, with unresolved D. Germline V gene lookup returns CDR1 SGHNT and CDR2 YENEEA. This CDR3 region has 12 residues. V lost 3 bases to trimming and J lost 0 bases, with 2 bases between them. CDR3 bases: TGTGCCAGCAGCTTCAACCAAGAGACCCAGTACTTC. As protein: CASSFNQETQYF.

The chain has TRBV9 and TRBJ1-2, with D perhaps matching TRBD1 (5 bases). Germline V lookup: CDR1 SGDLS, CDR2 YYNGEE. The CDR3 contains 15 residues. Trimming took 4 bases from V and 6 from J, leaving 19 bases between them. CDR3 DNA sequence: TGTGCCAGCAGCCCCCATCCGGGAGGGGAGGATGGCTACACCTTC. As protein: CASSPHPGGEDGYTF.

This rearrangement joins TRBV4-1 to TRBJ1-6, with D possibly matching TRBD1 (5 bases). CDR3 length: 14 amino acids. Germline CDR1 MGHRA, CDR2 YSYEKL. Trimming stripped 4 bases from V and 7 bases from J, with 11 bases between. The CDR3 loop is CASSLEQGNSPLHF. The CDR3 DNA is TGCGCCAGCAGCCTTGAGCAGGGAAATTCACCCCTCCACTTT.

The chain carries TRBV7-2 and TRBJ1-1; D unclear. Trimming stripped 5 bases from V and 7 bases from J, with 11 bases between. Germline V lookup: CDR1 SGHTA, CDR2 FQGNSA. This CDR3 is built from 12 residues. This CDR3 reads CASSPDPNEAFF. The CDR3 DNA is TGTGCCAGCAGCCCGGACCCAAATGAAGCTTTCTTT.